The 29 T cell receptor beta chains below all came from one sample that was sequenced in a study of blood T cell repertoires in COVID-19. Repertoires were generated with immunoSEQ multiplex PCR, while TCRdb's copy carries only in-frame clones and drops some. The table lists some 250,000 clones, approximately 84% of them singletons. Sequenced sample: PBMCs or T cells enriched from blood (not recorded which). The receptors were sampled from a man between 35 and 55 years old who had recovered from COVID-19.

The chain has TRBV28 and TRBJ1-1, with 9 bases that match TRBD1. Trimming removed 10 bases from V and 1 base from J; junction bases left unmatched: 4. CDR1 is MDHEN, CDR2 SYDVKM, per germline. The CDR3 contains 13 residues. The CDR3 DNA is TGTGCCATTCTGGACAGGGGGAACACTGAAGCTTTCTTT. Its translation: CAILDRGNTEAFF.

This chain joins TRBV7-9 and TRBJ2-7; D is possibly TRBD1 (7 bases). Per germline, CDR1 SEHNR and CDR2 FQNEAQ (reference sequence). The ends were cut back, 5 bases at V and 0 bases at J, with 23 bases in the middle. The CDR3 sequence is 18 residues long. The CDR3 loop reads CASSRGGGGQRSSYEQYF. DNA for the CDR3: TGTGCCAGCAGCCGAGGAGGGGGCGGACAAAGGAGCTCCTACGAGCAGTACTTC.

The CDR3 is CASSLTGVNNSPLHF. In nucleotides, the CDR3 is TGTGCCAGCAGCTTAACAGGGGTGAATAATTCACCCCTCCACTTT. The genes are TRBV7-9 and TRBJ1-6; 7 bases are shared with TRBD1. With V trimmed by 2 bases and J by 5 bases, 3 bases remained unmatched. CDR1 and CDR2 from the germline V gene are SEHNR and FQNEAQ (reference sequence). CDR3 length: 15 residues.

V is TRBV28 and J is TRBJ1-1; 10 positions agree with TRBD1. The V gene's germline CDR1 is MDHEN and CDR2 SYDVKM. V trimming: 5 bases; J trimming: 4 bases; junction bases outside the gene matches: 1. This CDR3 contains 13 residues. The CDR3 region is CASSRTGGTEAFF. The CDR3, as DNA: TGTGCCAGCAGTCGGACAGGGGGCACTGAAGCTTTCTTT.

This clone was recorded once. V gene TRBV5-1 combines with J gene TRBJ2-1; 7 bases line up with TRBD2. In germline, CDR1 is SGHRS, CDR2 YFSETQ. This CDR3 is built from 16 residues. J lost 8 bases, V lost 0 bases, and 11 bases had no gene match. The CDR3: CASSLVPSGPSYEQFF. CDR3 sequence (DNA): TGCGCCAGCAGCTTGGTTCCTAGCGGCCCATCATATGAGCAGTTCTTC.

CDR3 bases: TGTGCCAGCAGCTCGGCGGCTAGCGGGGGGATGAGAGATACGCAGTATTTT. As protein: CASSSAASGGMRDTQYF. V gene TRBV7-2 combines with J gene TRBJ2-3, with 11 bases lining up with TRBD2. V gave up 4 bases and J gave up 5 bases; unmatched junction bases: 11. The CDR3 totals 17 residues. Looked up from germline, CDR1 is SGHTA and CDR2 is FQGNSA.

This chain connects TRBV4-3 to TRBJ2-5; TRBD1 is a possible D gene (7 bases). The V end lost 1 base, the J end lost 2 bases, and 14 bases lay between the germline ends. This CDR3 region has 16 residues. CDR1 and CDR2 (germline): LGHNA, YSLEER. For the CDR3, the DNA is TGCGCCAGCAGCCAAGGACTGGCGGGACAGCAAGAGACCCAGTACTTC. Protein sequence: CASSQGLAGQQETQYF.

This chain uses TRBV5-4 with TRBJ1-2; 9 positions agree with TRBD1. Losses at the gene ends were 4 bases for V and 9 bases for J; bases not matched to a gene: 10. CDR3 length: 14 residues. From germline, CDR1 is SGHNT and CDR2 YYREEE (reference sequence). As DNA, the CDR3 is TGTGCCAGCAGCCGGCAGGCGGGACAGGGACGCTACACCTTC. Protein: CASSRQAGQGRYTF.

A few counts support this clone. The genes are TRBV28 and TRBJ2-3, with a tentative D call TRBD2 (5 bases). Trimming left V 2 bases short and J 6 bases short, with 12 bases between. The V gene's germline CDR1 is MDHEN and CDR2 SYDVKM. This CDR3 spans 14 amino acids. The CDR3 is CASSLGSPRDTQYF. The CDR3 coding sequence is TGTGCCAGCAGTTTAGGGAGCCCCAGGGATACGCAGTATTTT.

The chain is built from TRBV7-2 and TRBJ2-1; TRBD2 matches 11 bases. The CDR3 extends over 18 amino acids. The V gene end was trimmed by 0 bases and the J gene end by 4 bases; junction bases not matched to a gene: 8. Germline lookup yields CDR1 SGHTA and CDR2 FQGNSA. DNA of the CDR3: TGTGCCAGCAGCTTAGCTAGCGGGGGGGCCGGGATGTACAATGAGCAGTTCTTC. It translates to CASSLASGGAGMYNEQFF.

The chain employs TRBV13 and TRBJ1-1, with 7 bases fitting TRBD1. CDR1 is PRHDT and CDR2 is FYEKMQ in the germline V gene (reference sequence). CDR3 length: 13 amino acids. Losses at the gene ends were 2 bases for V and 6 bases for J; bases not matched to a gene: 3. In DNA, the CDR3 is TGTGCCAGCAGCTTAAAGGGGGCCCCTGAAGCTTTCTTT. It specifies CASSLKGAPEAFF. Filled out from reference TRBV13 and TRBJ1-1, the complete variable domain reads AAGVIQSPRHLIKEKRETATLKCYPIPRHDTVYWYQQGPGQDPQFLISFYEKMQSDKGSIPDRFSAQQFSDYHSELNMSSLELGDSALYFCASSLKGAPEAFFGQGTRLTVV.

There are a few counts of this clone. The chain combines TRBV6-5 with TRBJ1-1; TRBD1 agrees at 7 bases. Germline trimming cut 5 bases from V and 1 base from J; bases unmatched to any gene: 4. CDR3 size: 14 residues. Germline CDR1 and CDR2: MNHEY and SVGAGI. The CDR3: CASSLRTGNTEAFF. In DNA, the CDR3 is TGTGCCAGCAGTCTTCGGACAGGGAACACTGAAGCTTTCTTT.

The chain joins TRBV28 to TRBJ1-1, with no clear D. The CDR3 runs to 13 residues. V lost 5 bases, J lost 1 base, and 8 bases lay in between. The germline V gene encodes CDR1 MDHEN and CDR2 SYDVKM. The CDR3 loop reads CASSRRENTEAFF. CDR3 DNA sequence: TGTGCCAGCAGTCGCCGGGAGAACACTGAAGCTTTCTTT.

The V call is TRBV5-1, the J call TRBJ2-1; 10 bases are a match to TRBD2. CDR1 SGHRS and CDR2 YFSETQ come from the germline V gene. The V segment lost 0 bases and the J segment 0 bases; nucleotides outside the gene matches: 9. The length of the CDR3 is 19 residues. CDR3 protein: CASSLVPAPSGSSYNEQFF. The CDR3 DNA sequence: TGCGCCAGCAGCTTGGTCCCCGCCCCTAGCGGGAGCTCCTACAATGAGCAGTTCTTC. The full variable domain, in which reference TRBV5-1 and TRBJ2-1 provide the parts outside the CDR3, is KAGVTQTPRYLIKTRGQQVTLSCSPISGHRSVSWYQQTPGQGLQFLFEYFSETQRNKGNFPGRFSGRQFSNSRSEMNVSTLELGDSALYLCASSLVPAPSGSSYNEQFFGPGTRLTVL.

The chain employs TRBV6-5 and TRBJ1-2; 7 bases align to TRBD1. CDR3 size: 12 residues. The V gene's germline CDR1 is MNHEY and CDR2 SVGAGI. Trimming cost V 6 bases and J 4 bases; bases outside gene matches: 2. The CDR3 reads CASSTGVYGYTF. Written as DNA, the CDR3 is TGTGCCAGCAGCACAGGGGTCTATGGCTACACCTTC.

This clone was seen a single time. The chain recombines TRBV5-1 with TRBJ1-2, with D perhaps matching TRBD1 (6 bases). V lost 1 base to trimming and J lost 8 bases, with 12 bases between them. CDR1 SGHRS and CDR2 YFSETQ come from the germline V gene. This CDR3 has 13 amino acids. The CDR3, as DNA: TGCGCCAGCAGCTTGTCAGGGGTGGGCGGCTACACCTTC. Amino acids: CASSLSGVGGYTF.

The chain couples TRBV11-2 to TRBJ1-3; D remains unclear. The V and J ends lost 2 bases and 4 bases respectively, with 9 bases between them. Germline V gene data show CDR1 as SGHAT and CDR2 as FQNNGV. The CDR3 runs to 14 residues. This CDR3 reads CASSLPRGGNTIYF. CDR3 nucleotides: TGTGCCAGCAGCTTACCACGCGGGGGAAACACCATATATTTT.

This sequence joins TRBV5-4 and TRBJ1-1; D is possibly TRBD1 (5 bases). V lost 4 bases and J 2 bases, leaving 9 bases between the germline ends. This CDR3 comprises 13 residues. CDR1 SGHNT and CDR2 YYREEE come from the germline V gene (reference sequence). CDR3 coding DNA: TGTGCCAGCAGCCGTCAGGGAAACACTGAAGCTTTCTTT. Translating it yields CASSRQGNTEAFF.

This chain uses TRBV28 with TRBJ1-1; D gene unclear. The CDR3 has 12 residues. The germline CDR1 and CDR2 sequences are MDHEN and SYDVKM. Trimming took 8 bases from V and 9 from J, leaving 16 bases between them. CDR3 in DNA: TGTGCCAGCGTGCGTGTTGGAGGTCAAGCTTTCTTT. Its protein product is CASVRVGGQAFF.

The genes are TRBV4-1 and TRBJ2-1; 9 nucleotides agree with TRBD2. Germline V gene lookup returns CDR1 MGHRA and CDR2 YSYEKL. This CDR3 is built from 17 residues. The V segment lost 2 bases and the J segment 6 bases; nucleotides outside the gene matches: 11. CDR3 residues: CASSQSPGGGAANEQFF. In nucleotides, the CDR3 is TGCGCCAGCAGCCAATCCCCTGGCGGGGGGGCCGCCAATGAGCAGTTCTTC.

The chain combines TRBV18 with TRBJ2-1, with 9 bases that match TRBD2. Trimming cost V 7 bases and J 7 bases; bases outside gene matches: 8. There are 14 residues in the CDR3. Germline assignment: CDR1 KGHSH and CDR2 LQKENI. CDR3 nucleotide sequence: TGTGCCAGCTTCGCTAGCGGGATTTCAAATGAGCAGTTCTTC. Protein product: CASFASGISNEQFF.

The DNA of the CDR3 is TGTGCCAGCTCACCACCTCGGGAATTCGGCACTGAAGCTTTCTTT. It specifies CASSPPREFGTEAFF. V and J are TRBV18 and TRBJ1-1; D is uncertain. Deletions cut 0 bases from V and 4 bases from J, with 12 bases between. The germline gives CDR1 KGHSH, CDR2 LQKENI. This CDR3 region has 15 residues.

The rearrangement joins TRBV12-5 to TRBJ1-1; the D gene is possibly TRBD1 (6 bases). Per the germline V gene, CDR1 is LGHNT and CDR2 is FRNRAP. The V end lost 6 bases, the J end lost 1 base, and 9 bases lay between the germline ends. This CDR3 is built from 13 residues. The CDR3 sequence is CASGLTGNTEAFF. The DNA for the CDR3 is TGTGCTAGTGGCTTGACAGGGAACACTGAAGCTTTCTTT.

The V call is TRBV24-1, the J call TRBJ2-1; 10 bases are shared with TRBD2. After removal of 4 bases from V and 4 bases from J, the junction contained 6 bases not matched to a gene. Germline V CDR1 and CDR2: KGHDR, SFDVKD. This CDR3 contains 16 residues. Here the CDR3 reads CATSDPRLAGYNEQFF. The CDR3 coding sequence is TGTGCCACCAGTGACCCTCGACTAGCGGGTTACAATGAGCAGTTCTTC.

This rearrangement joins TRBV7-9 to TRBJ1-1; D unresolved. The V and J ends lost 8 bases and 10 bases respectively, with 17 bases between them. Germline CDR1 reads SEHNR; CDR2 reads FQNEAQ (reference sequence). CDR3 length equals 12 residues. CDR3 DNA sequence: TGTGCCAGCGGATGGGCGGGGTCTACAGCTTTCTTT. Its protein product is CASGWAGSTAFF. Full variable domain (missing parts from reference TRBV7-9 and TRBJ1-1): DTGVSQNPRHKITKRGQNVTFRCDPISEHNRLYWYRQTLGQGPEFLTYFQNEAQLEKSRLLSDRFSAERPKGSFSTLEIQRTEQGDSAMYLCASGWAGSTAFFGQGTRLTVV.

The rearrangement joins TRBV12-3 or TRBV12-4 to TRBJ2-5; the D is unclear. The CDR3 contains 12 residues. The V end was cut by 4 bases, the J end by 1 base, with 4 bases between. The CDR3 loop reads CASSYSQETQYF. CDR3 nucleotides: TGTGCCAGCAGTTACAGCCAAGAGACCCAGTACTTC.

V is TRBV10-2 and J is TRBJ1-2; no firm D call. Trimming took off 3 bases at V and 1 base at J, with 6 bases between the two ends. CDR3 length equals 13 residues. Germline V CDR1 and CDR2: WSHSY, SAAADI. The CDR3 coding sequence is TGCGCCAGCAGTGATTCGTATAACTATGGCTACACCTTC. Protein sequence: CASSDSYNYGYTF.

The chain recombines TRBV20-1 with TRBJ2-5, with D uncertain. This CDR3 is 11 amino acids long. Germline CDR1 DFQATT, CDR2 SNEGSKA (reference sequence). The CDR3 protein is CRVQDPETQYF. CDR3 sequence (DNA): TGCAGGGTTCAGGATCCAGAGACCCAGTACTTC.

The rearrangement joins TRBV19 to TRBJ1-3; perhaps TRBD1 as D (6 bases). Trimming left V 4 bases short and J 4 bases short, with 11 bases between. CDR3 size: 14 residues. Germline CDR1 reads LNHDA; CDR2 reads SQIVND (reference sequence). CDR3 DNA sequence: TGTGCCAGTAGTAACACAGGGATCGGAAACACCATATATTTT. Translation gives CASSNTGIGNTIYF.